This entry lists 22 T cell receptor beta chains sequenced from one sample in a study of blood T cell repertoires in COVID-19. Assay used: immunoSEQ multiplex PCR; TCRdb lists only in-frame clones, some missing. The repertoire holds 150,000 to 200,000 clones, 70% to 90% seen once, with 3.3% in the top ten. Source material: peripheral blood. The source of these receptors is a man in his sixties with acute or convalescent COVID-19.

This clone has more than one count but fewer than ten. V is TRBV5-1 and J is TRBJ2-5; D gene uncertain. There are 15 residues in the CDR3. Germline assignment: CDR1 SGHRS and CDR2 YFSETQ. Trimming pared 1 base from V and 2 bases from J, leaving 12 bases between. The CDR3 sequence: CASSLNFGLQETQYF. The CDR3 nucleotides read TGCGCCAGCAGCTTGAACTTTGGGCTACAAGAGACCCAGTACTTC.

This rearrangement joins TRBV14 to TRBJ2-3; tentatively, D is TRBD2 (5 bases). Trimming left V 7 bases short and J 0 bases short, with 8 bases between. The CDR3 runs to 13 residues. The germline V gene encodes CDR1 SGHDN and CDR2 FVKESK. CDR3 sequence: CASNTGSTDTQYF. CDR3 coding DNA: TGTGCCAGCAATACGGGGAGCACAGATACGCAGTATTTT.

The genes are TRBV19 and TRBJ1-2, with 7 positions matching TRBD1. Germline V CDR1 and CDR2: LNHDA, SQIVND (reference sequence). V was clipped by 6 bases and J by 0 bases; unmatched bases: 7. This CDR3 has 15 residues. The CDR3 DNA reads TGTGCCAGTAGGCTTGGGACAGTCGCTAACTATGGCTACACCTTC. Protein sequence: CASRLGTVANYGYTF.

Note on this clone: Just one base apart from a much larger clone, this may be a read error. The chain recombines TRBV7-2 with TRBJ2-7; no clear D gene. Per germline, CDR1 SGHTA and CDR2 FQGNSA. This CDR3 has 12 amino acids. V gave up 3 bases and J gave up 3 bases, with 6 bases separating them. The CDR3 coding sequence is TGTGCCAGCAGCTTGGGCAGCTACGAGCAGTACTTC. Encoded protein: CASSLGSYEQYF.

The chain carries TRBV2 and TRBJ2-7; 11 bases map to TRBD2. Per the germline V gene, CDR1 is SNHLY and CDR2 is FYNNEI. The CDR3 length is 15 residues. The V gene end was trimmed by 6 bases and the J gene end by 3 bases; junction bases not matched to a gene: 7. The CDR3 sequence: CASRVSGTSGYEQYF. CDR3 nucleotide sequence: TGTGCCAGCAGGGTCTCCGGGACTAGCGGCTACGAGCAGTACTTC.

This clone was observed a few times. V is TRBV4-3 and J is TRBJ1-6; D is unclear. The CDR3 contains 15 residues. Germline-derived CDR1 and CDR2 are LGHNA and YSLEER. Between the trimmed V and J ends, which lost 1 base and 10 bases, there was a span of 14 bases. CDR3 DNA: TGCGCCAGCAGCCAAGTGGCCTCGGGGTCCTCACCCCTCCACTTT. Amino acids: CASSQVASGSSPLHF.

The chain employs TRBV11-2 and TRBJ2-7; 9 nucleotides match TRBD2. Germline V gene lookup returns CDR1 SGHAT and CDR2 FQNNGV. The CDR3 is 19 residues long. Trimming removed 4 bases from V and 0 bases from J; junction bases left unmatched: 16. The CDR3 DNA follows: TGTGCCAGCAGCTCGAGGGGTGGTATAGCGGGAGCCCGCTCCTACGAGCAGTACTTC. As protein: CASSSRGGIAGARSYEQYF.

As DNA, the CDR3 is TGCAGCGTTTTGCGGGAGAATACGCAGTATTTT. This sequence encodes CSVLRENTQYF. The chain uses TRBV29-1 and TRBJ2-3, with TRBD2 matching 7 bases. The CDR3 extends over 11 amino acids. Germline values: CDR1 SQVTM, CDR2 ANQGSEA. With 5 bases clipped from V and 7 bases from J, the junction kept 3 bases outside the gene matches.

The chain carries TRBV7-2 and TRBJ1-1; the D gene is possibly TRBD1 (5 bases). V was clipped by 5 bases and J by 7 bases, with 17 bases between them. The CDR3 is made up of 14 amino acids. Germline CDR1 and CDR2: SGHTA and FQGNSA. Written as DNA, the CDR3 is TGTGCCAGCAGCCGTCGCGTGAGGCAGGGTGAAGCTTTCTTT. The encoded protein is CASSRRVRQGEAFF.

The chain links TRBV20-1 to TRBJ2-1; 16 positions match TRBD2. CDR1 is DFQATT, CDR2 SNEGSKA, per germline (reference sequence). With 3 bases clipped from V and 1 base from J, the junction kept 18 bases outside the gene matches. The CDR3 totals 22 residues. The CDR3 loop is CSASGGTPGLAGGPRSYNEQFF. CDR3 coding DNA: TGCAGTGCTAGTGGGGGTACTCCGGGACTAGCGGGAGGGCCTAGGTCCTACAATGAGCAGTTCTTC.

The chain carries TRBV21-1 and TRBJ2-1; the table assigns TRBD2, which was not confirmed against the DNA. TRBV21-1 is flagged as a pseudogene. This CDR3 contains 15 residues. CDR3 DNA sequence: TGTGCCAGCACCCCGGGGGTTCCCTCCTACAATGAGCAGTTCTTC. Translation gives CASTPGVPSYNEQFF.

The V gene is TRBV28, the J gene TRBJ2-7, with 9 bases aligning to TRBD2. Germline CDR1 is MDHEN and CDR2 is SYDVKM. Trimming cost V 3 bases and J 3 bases; bases outside gene matches: 6. The CDR3 spans 15 residues. The CDR3 nucleotides read TGTGCCAGCAGTTTTCGGCGCGGGAGGGGCTACGAGCAGTACTTC. Residues: CASSFRRGRGYEQYF. The full variable domain, in which reference TRBV28 and TRBJ2-7 provide the parts outside the CDR3, is DVKVTQSSRYLVKRTGEKVFLECVQDMDHENMFWYRQDPGLGLRLIYFSYDVKMKEKGDIPEGYSVSREKKERFSLILESASTNQTSMYLCASSFRRGRGYEQYFGPGTRLTVT.

The chain links TRBV7-2 to TRBJ2-2; 9 bases agree with TRBD1. The germline CDR1 and CDR2 sequences are SGHTA and FQGNSA. This CDR3 spans 15 amino acids. V trimming: 5 bases; J trimming: 3 bases; junction bases outside the gene matches: 4. This CDR3 reads CASSRRDRDTGELFF. CDR3 nucleotides: TGTGCCAGCAGCCGCCGGGACAGGGACACCGGGGAGCTGTTTTTT.

This chain connects TRBV19 to TRBJ1-5; 9 bases agree with TRBD1. Germline assignment: CDR1 LNHDA and CDR2 SQIVND (reference sequence). The CDR3 runs 14 residues. Unmatched junction bases numbered 3, after V lost 2 bases and J lost 7 bases. In DNA form, the CDR3 reads TGTGCCAGTAGTATAACAGGGGGCCGGCAGCCCCAGCATTTT. Amino acid sequence: CASSITGGRQPQHF. The variable domain in full, with the rest retrieved from reference TRBV19 and TRBJ1-5, is DGGITQSPKYLFRKEGQNVTLSCEQNLNHDAMYWYRQDPGQGLRLIYYSQIVNDFQKGDIAEGYSVSREKKESFPLTVTSAQKNPTAFYLCASSITGGRQPQHFGDGTRLSIL.

The rearrangement links TRBV6-5 to TRBJ1-1, with TRBD1 matching over 9 bases. The CDR3 is made up of 14 amino acids. Germline V gene lookup returns CDR1 MNHEY and CDR2 SVGAGI. V lost 7 bases and J lost 11; bases outside the gene matches: 14. This chain's CDR3 is CASTGSNRGRRAFF. The CDR3 bases are TGTGCCAGCACCGGTTCCAACAGGGGGCGCAGGGCTTTCTTT.

This rearrangement joins TRBV5-1 to TRBJ1-5; 8 nucleotides align to TRBD1. This CDR3 has 19 residues. Trimming took 2 bases from V and 0 from J; bases not matched to a gene: 13. From germline, CDR1 is SGHRS and CDR2 YFSETQ. The CDR3 protein is CASSFGTGPNSYSNQPQHF. CDR3 nucleotides: TGCGCCAGCAGCTTCGGGACAGGCCCTAATTCGTATAGCAATCAGCCCCAGCATTTT.

The CDR3 loop is CASSQEGGGGTSIAVTQYF. For the CDR3, the DNA is TGTGCCAGCAGCCAAGAAGGCGGGGGCGGGACATCGATCGCGGTTACGCAGTATTTT. The chain has TRBV4-2 and TRBJ2-3; possibly TRBD2 for D (7 bases). The CDR3 runs 19 residues. CDR1 and CDR2 from the germline V gene are LGHNA and YNFKEQ. Trimming cost V 0 bases and J 8 bases, with 27 bases left between them.

The chain carries TRBV7-8 and TRBJ1-1, with 9 bases fitting TRBD1. The V segment lost 8 bases and the J segment 1 base; nucleotides outside the gene matches: 5. CDR3 length: 14 amino acids. Germline V lookup: CDR1 SGHVS, CDR2 FQNEAQ. The CDR3 region is CASGETGGNTEAFF. Written as DNA, the CDR3 is TGTGCCAGCGGGGAGACAGGGGGGAACACTGAAGCTTTCTTT.

The J gene is TRBJ2-2, the V gene TRBV7-9; TRBD2 is a possible D gene (5 bases). V lost 6 bases and J lost 3, with 14 bases in between. This CDR3 has 15 amino acids. The germline CDR1 and CDR2 sequences are SEHNR and FQNEAQ (reference sequence). CDR3 loop: CASRDSDLDTGELFF. DNA for the CDR3: TGTGCCAGCAGGGACTCAGATCTGGACACCGGGGAGCTGTTTTTT.

The CDR3 is CASSQTGELGDEQFF. The CDR3 region has the DNA TGCGCCAGCAGCCAAACAGGGGAACTGGGCGATGAGCAGTTCTTC. This sequence joins TRBV5-1 and TRBJ2-1; 7 bases are a match to TRBD1. Per germline, CDR1 SGHRS and CDR2 YFSETQ. This CDR3 comprises 15 residues. Unmatched junction bases numbered 12, after V lost 4 bases and J lost 8 bases. The full variable domain, in which reference TRBV5-1 and TRBJ2-1 provide the parts outside the CDR3, is KAGVTQTPRYLIKTRGQQVTLSCSPISGHRSVSWYQQTPGQGLQFLFEYFSETQRNKGNFPGRFSGRQFSNSRSEMNVSTLELGDSALYLCASSQTGELGDEQFFGPGTRLTVL.

This clone occurred once. The chain couples TRBV18 to TRBJ2-7, with 7 bases aligning to TRBD1. With V trimmed by 4 bases and J by 4 bases, 10 bases remained unmatched. Germline-derived CDR1 and CDR2 are KGHSH and LQKENI. CDR3 length: 15 residues. The CDR3 protein is CASSLGGAGSYEQYF. The CDR3 nucleotides read TGTGCCAGCTCACTAGGGGGCGCAGGGTCATACGAGCAGTACTTC.

V and J are TRBV7-9 and TRBJ1-3, with 8 bases fitting TRBD1. The CDR3 is made up of 16 amino acids. Trimming at V came to 5 bases and at J to 0 bases, leaving 6 bases not matched to a gene. Germline CDR1 and CDR2: SEHNR and FQNEAQ (reference sequence). The CDR3 reads CASSRTGQYSGNTIYF. The DNA for the CDR3 is TGTGCCAGCAGCCGGACAGGGCAATACTCTGGAAACACCATATATTTT.